One and the same sample provided the 32 T cell receptor beta chains below, sequenced in a study of molecular identifiers for immune sequencing clone quantification. Via MiXCR, TCRdb re-called the PCR reads, giving one row per CDR3 protein. This sample has about 510,000 distinct CDR3 sequences, with roughly 26% found just once. Sequenced material: naive CD8+ T cells from blood, with Jurkat cell RNA spiked in. Sample subset: FACS-sorted CD8+CD4-CCR7+CD45RA+ naive T cells. All receptors come from a human donor in good health. Some libraries in this study had Jurkat cell RNA spiked in.

Notes on this clonotype: This may stem from a read error, because a much larger clone lies one nucleotide away. This chain uses TRBV7-6 with TRBJ2-3; D is perhaps TRBD2 (6 bases). The CDR3 is 17 residues long. V was trimmed by 3 bases and J by 2 bases, leaving 18 bases between them. Germline V gives CDR1 SGHVS, CDR2 FNYEAQ. The DNA of the CDR3 is TGTGCCAGCAGCTTTTTAAGGACGGGGGAGAACACAGATACGCAGTATTTT. This translates into CASSFLRTGENTDTQYF. The variable domain in full, completed from reference TRBV7-6 and TRBJ2-3, reads GAGVSQSPRYKVTKRGQDVALRCDPISGHVSLYWYRQALGQGPEFLTYFNYEAQQDKSGLPNDRFSAERPEGSISTLTIQRTEQRDSAMYRCASSFLRTGENTDTQYFGPGTRLTVL.

This clonotype has ten or more counts. The chain employs TRBV27 and TRBJ2-7; the D gene is possibly TRBD1 (6 bases). CDR3 length equals 14 residues. Germline V gene lookup returns CDR1 MNHEY and CDR2 SMNVEV (reference sequence). V was cut by 5 bases and J by 5 bases, with 16 bases left in between. Here the CDR3 DNA reads TGTGCCAGCAGTGCGGACAGCCATCCAGACGAGCAGTACTTC. Protein product: CASSADSHPDEQYF.

In the case of this clonotype: The junction departs from the called germline gene at one end, perhaps through a read error. The chain uses TRBV12-3 or TRBV12-4 and TRBJ2-3, with 9 bases that match TRBD1. The CDR3 consists of 15 residues. CDR3 in DNA: TGTGCCAGCAGTTTAGGGACAGGGGTCTCAGATACGCAATATTTT. This translates into CASSLGTGVSDTQYF.

The rearrangement uses TRBV12-3 or TRBV12-4 and TRBJ2-1; TRBD1 might be the D (5 bases). V lost 6 bases, J lost 8 bases, and 14 bases lay in between. The CDR3 is 13 amino acids. CDR3: CASRGEPNHEQFF. The CDR3 bases are TGTGCCAGCAGAGGGGAACCCAACCATGAGCAGTTCTTC.

This clonotype was recorded at least ten times. The chain joins TRBV4-1 to TRBJ2-7, with 10 bases lining up with TRBD2. J gave up 4 bases and V 0 bases, and 3 bases lay outside the gene matches. Germline CDR1 MGHRA, CDR2 YSYEKL. The CDR3 is made up of 15 amino acids. The CDR3, as DNA: TGCGCCAGCAGCCAAGAAAGCGGGGGGGCGTACGAGCAGTACTTC. Its protein product is CASSQESGGAYEQYF.

As for this clonotype: In this CDR3 the conserved last residue, phenylalanine or tryptophan, is missing, so a read error is likely. This chain joins TRBV12-3 or TRBV12-4 and TRBJ2-5; possibly TRBD2 for D (6 bases). V was clipped by 4 bases and J by 1 base, with 10 bases between them. The CDR3 is made up of 14 amino acids. The DNA of the CDR3 is TGTGCCAGCAGTTCGGCGGGGCCCCAAGAGACCCAGTACCTC. This encodes CASSSAGPQETQYL.

This clonotype was counted a few times. This chain joins TRBV27 and TRBJ2-3; D unresolved. The CDR3 consists of 17 residues. V was clipped by 1 base and J by 0 bases, with 14 bases between them. CDR1 MNHEY and CDR2 SMNVEV come from the germline V gene (reference sequence). DNA for the CDR3: TGTGCCAGCAGTTTATGGGCAGAAACTATAAGCACAGATACGCAGTATTTT. Amino acids: CASSLWAETISTDTQYF.

This clonotype was detected only a few times. The rearrangement joins TRBV29-1 to TRBJ2-2, with TRBD1 matching 11 bases. Germline V gene lookup returns CDR1 SQVTM and CDR2 ANQGSEA. The trim removed 4 bases at V and 7 bases at J, leaving 5 bases unmatched. The CDR3 is made up of 14 amino acids. The CDR3 region is CSVGTGGADGELFF. CDR3 DNA sequence: TGCAGCGTTGGGACAGGGGGCGCGGACGGGGAGCTGTTTTTT.

A word on this clonotype: It may be a read error: a sequence one base away is much more abundant. The chain recombines TRBV6-5 with TRBJ1-1; D remains unclear. Germline-derived CDR1 and CDR2 are MNHEY and SVGAGI. This CDR3 has 13 residues. The CDR3 sequence is CASRINGNTDAFF. The CDR3 DNA is TGTGCCAGCAGGATCAACGGAAACACTGACGCTTTCTTT.

This clonotype was seen repeatedly, ten times or more. The chain uses TRBV7-9 and TRBJ2-5; no definite D call. The V gene lost 10 bases and the J gene lost 0 bases, with 15 bases spanning the gap. The CDR3 has 14 amino acids. Germline V CDR1 and CDR2: SEHNR, FQNEAQ (reference sequence). The CDR3 DNA is TGTGCCATGAGCGAGAACACCGACCAAGAGACCCAGTACTTC. Amino acid sequence: CAMSENTDQETQYF.

The rearrangement links TRBV3-1 to TRBJ1-4, with TRBD1 matching over 8 bases. V was clipped by 1 base and J by 8 bases; unmatched bases: 12. The CDR3 consists of 17 residues. Germline CDR1 and CDR2: LGHDT and YNNKEL (reference sequence). CDR3 sequence reads: CASSQVGTGPIGEKLFF. The CDR3 region has the DNA TGTGCCAGCAGCCAAGTCGGGACAGGCCCGATAGGGGAAAAACTGTTTTTT.

Note on this clonotype: This may arise from a read error, as a much more abundant clone is one base away. The chain couples TRBV2 to TRBJ2-1, with a possible D match to TRBD2 (5 bases). The CDR3 has 14 amino acids. CDR1 is SNHLY, CDR2 FYNNEI, per germline. The CDR3 nucleotides are TGTGCCAGCGGTGAATCTCTAGCATCCCGTTTCCCGTACTTC. It yields the protein CASGESLASRFPYF.

To note about this clonotype: Its ends do not fully match the called genes, so a read error is possible. The rearrangement joins TRBV7-6 to TRBJ2-1; D uncertain. The CDR3 is made up of 18 amino acids. Germline values: CDR1 SGHVS, CDR2 FNYEAQ. This CDR3 is CANSNPDGVTSTYYEQFF. CDR3 nucleotides: TGTGCCAACAGCAACCCGGACGGAGTAACATCCACCTACTATGAGCAGTTCTTC.

On this clonotype itself: The junction shows a germline mismatch at one end, possibly a read error. V is TRBV24-1 and J is TRBJ2-2; no definite D call. CDR1 is KGHDR and CDR2 is SFDVKD in the germline V gene. This CDR3 is 15 amino acids long. CDR3 residues: CAPSDFLGSGGELFF. CDR3 sequence (DNA): TGTGCCCCCAGTGATTTTTTGGGGTCCGGCGGGGAGCTGTTTTTT.

The chain carries TRBV29-1 and TRBJ2-2; 9 positions agree with TRBD2. CDR3 length: 17 amino acids. Trimming removed 4 bases from V and 4 bases from J; junction bases left unmatched: 13. Germline assignment: CDR1 SQVTM and CDR2 ANQGSEA. In DNA, the CDR3 is TGCAGCGTTGCCCCCGGCGCGGGAGGGCCGGGCACCGGGGAGCTGTTTTTT. Amino acids: CSVAPGAGGPGTGELFF.

A remark on this clonotype: Sequence at one end of the junction differs from germline and may be a read error. The CDR3 sequence is CASSLAGGANTEELFF. The CDR3 DNA reads as TGTGCCAGCAGCTTAGCTGGGGGTGCGAACACCGAGGAGCTGTTTTTT. The chain combines TRBV7-6 with TRBJ2-2; D is perhaps TRBD1 or TRBD2 (5 bases each). CDR3 length equals 16 residues. Germline V gene sequence: CDR1 SGHVS, CDR2 FNYEAQ. The entire variable domain, with the rest obtained from reference TRBV7-6 and TRBJ2-2, is as follows: GAGVSQSPRYKVTKRGQDVALRCDPISGHVSLYWYRQALGQGPEFLTYFNYEAQQDKSGLPNDRFSAERPEGSISTLTIQRTEQRDSAMYRCASSLAGGANTEELFFGEGSRLTVL.

The chain joins TRBV28 to TRBJ1-5; D gene unclear. The V end lost 8 bases, the J end lost 2 bases, and 10 bases lay between the germline ends. There are 13 residues in the CDR3. Germline lookup yields CDR1 MDHEN and CDR2 SYDVKM. The CDR3 coding sequence is TGTGCCAGCCAGAAGAGGGGCAATCAGCCCCAGCATTTT. Protein product: CASQKRGNQPQHF.

The chain employs TRBV12-3 or TRBV12-4 and TRBJ2-7; TRBD2 aligns across 10 bases. The CDR3 length is 13 residues. Germline trimming cut 6 bases from V and 5 bases from J; bases unmatched to any gene: 4. In DNA, the CDR3 is TGTGCCAGCAGAGCGGGGGGGCCCCACGAGCAGTACTTC. Residues: CASRAGGPHEQYF.

The rearrangement joins TRBV28 to TRBJ1-1; D remains unclear. The germline gives CDR1 MDHEN, CDR2 SYDVKM. V lost 2 bases and J 13 bases, leaving 14 bases between the germline ends. This CDR3 region has 12 residues. The CDR3 region has the DNA TGTGCCAGCAGTTTACAGCCTCCCGCGCGTTTCTTT. As protein: CASSLQPPARFF.

The sample holds a few counts of this clonotype. The chain recombines TRBV24-1 with TRBJ1-5; 9 bases fit TRBD1. This CDR3 has 14 residues. V trimming: 12 bases; J trimming: 6 bases; junction bases outside the gene matches: 11. Germline CDR1 is KGHDR and CDR2 is SFDVKD. CDR3 amino acids: CAVGGTGLTQPQHF. CDR3 DNA sequence: TGTGCCGTCGGAGGGACAGGGTTGACTCAGCCCCAGCATTTT.

The V gene is TRBV12-3 or TRBV12-4, the J gene TRBJ2-5; TRBD2 matches 8 bases. This CDR3 is built from 13 residues. V dropped 8 bases and J dropped 5; count of bases not matched to a gene: 7. The CDR3 spells CASWAGGSETQYF. DNA for the CDR3: TGTGCCAGCTGGGCGGGGGGAAGTGAGACCCAGTACTTC.

This clonotype has at least ten counts. This sequence joins TRBV12-3 or TRBV12-4 and TRBJ2-3; D unresolved. This CDR3 has 15 residues. The V end was cut by 3 bases, the J end by 4 bases, with 14 bases between. The CDR3 region is CASSLRRFQADTQYF. The CDR3 bases are TGTGCCAGCAGTTTGAGGCGGTTTCAGGCAGATACGCAGTATTTT.

The rearrangement uses TRBV7-8 and TRBJ2-5; D is uncertain. Per germline, CDR1 SGHVS and CDR2 FQNEAQ. Trimming stripped 5 bases from V and 6 bases from J, with 16 bases between. CDR3 size: 14 residues. The CDR3 protein is CASSQPLGRKTQYF. CDR3 coding DNA: TGTGCCAGCAGCCAACCCTTGGGCCGAAAGACCCAGTACTTC. Full variable domain (remainder filled in from reference TRBV7-8 and TRBJ2-5): GAGVSQSPRYKVAKRGQDVALRCDPISGHVSLFWYQQALGQGPEFLTYFQNEAQLDKSGLPSDRFFAERPEGSVSTLKIQRTQQEDSAVYLCASSQPLGRKTQYFGPGTRLLVL.

This clonotype has a handful of counts. CDR3: CASSDGISGNTIYF. In DNA form, the CDR3 reads TGTGCCAGCAGCGACGGAATCTCTGGAAACACCATATATTTT. The chain uses TRBV9 and TRBJ1-3; D unresolved. This CDR3 has 14 amino acids. Germline-derived CDR1 and CDR2 are SGDLS and YYNGEE. V lost 3 bases, J lost 0 bases, and 7 bases lay in between.

This clonotype was seen more than once but under ten times. At one end the junction does not follow the germline gene, possibly because of a read error. The V and J genes are TRBV5-3 and TRBJ1-5; a possible D gene is TRBD1 (6 bases). TRBV5-3 falls under the ORF class, with uncertain function. There are 16 residues in the CDR3. CDR3 amino acids: CASSLGGPLSNQPQHF. CDR3 sequence (DNA): TGTGCCAGCAGCTTGGGGGGCCCTCTTAGCAATCAGCCCCAGCATTTT.

V and J are TRBV7-3 and TRBJ2-1, with a possible D match to TRBD1 (6 bases). V dropped 5 bases and J dropped 7 bases, with 15 bases sitting between them. This CDR3 is built from 14 residues. The germline V gene encodes CDR1 SGHTA and CDR2 FQGTGA. The CDR3 spells CASSPRGFGNEQFF. The CDR3 DNA follows: TGTGCCAGCAGCCCCAGGGGTTTCGGGAATGAGCAGTTCTTC.

This clonotype has only a few counts. The rearrangement joins TRBV19 to TRBJ2-7, with 12 bases fitting TRBD2. The CDR3 has 16 amino acids. In germline, CDR1 is LNHDA, CDR2 SQIVND (reference sequence). V lost 3 bases to trimming and J lost 5 bases; unmatched junction nucleotides: 8. CDR3 region: CASSIGASGRANEQYF. The DNA for the CDR3 is TGTGCCAGTAGTATCGGGGCTAGCGGGAGGGCCAACGAGCAGTACTTC.

This clonotype was detected many times. The chain carries TRBV13 and TRBJ2-4; 9 bases match TRBD1. V lost 4 bases and J lost 1; bases outside the gene matches: 14. Per germline, CDR1 PRHDT and CDR2 FYEKMQ (reference sequence). The CDR3 loop spans 19 amino acids. The CDR3 reads CASSSRTGEGLAAKNIQYF. For the CDR3, the DNA is TGTGCCAGCAGCTCCCGGACAGGGGAGGGTTTAGCGGCCAAAAACATTCAGTACTTC.

This clonotype was seen a few times. The V gene is TRBV28, the J gene TRBJ2-1; D is tentatively TRBD1 or TRBD2 (5 bases each). This CDR3 comprises 14 residues. The ends were cut back, 5 bases at V and 3 bases at J, with 11 bases in the middle. Germline CDR1 is MDHEN and CDR2 is SYDVKM. In DNA form, the CDR3 reads TGTGCCAGCAGTCCAAGGGACCTCTACAATGAGCAGTTCTTC. The encoded protein is CASSPRDLYNEQFF.

This clonotype appeared a few times. The V and J genes are TRBV12-3 or TRBV12-4 and TRBJ2-1; D might be TRBD2 (6 bases). The CDR3 consists of 17 residues. V lost 4 bases to trimming and J lost 4 bases, with 20 bases between them. CDR3 region: CASSSGNLARSYNEQFF. The DNA for the CDR3 is TGTGCCAGCAGTTCAGGGAATCTAGCGCGATCGTACAATGAGCAGTTCTTC.

This clonotype has a count of ten or more. The V gene is TRBV27, the J gene TRBJ2-7; either TRBD1 or TRBD2 may supply D (5 bases each). Trimming stripped 6 bases from V and 6 bases from J, with 12 bases between. The germline CDR1 and CDR2 sequences are MNHEY and SMNVEV (reference sequence). The CDR3 sequence is 12 residues long. The CDR3 sequence: CASSPGGSEQYF. The CDR3 DNA follows: TGTGCCAGCAGCCCTGGGGGTAGCGAGCAGTACTTC.

The rearrangement links TRBV9 to TRBJ2-3, with TRBD2 matching over 10 bases. Trimming at V came to 4 bases and at J to 4 bases, leaving 9 bases not matched to a gene. CDR3 length: 16 residues. Germline CDR1 and CDR2: SGDLS and YYNGEE. The CDR3 is CASSLKREGSADTQYF. CDR3 DNA: TGTGCCAGCAGCCTAAAGCGGGAGGGGAGTGCAGATACGCAGTATTTT.